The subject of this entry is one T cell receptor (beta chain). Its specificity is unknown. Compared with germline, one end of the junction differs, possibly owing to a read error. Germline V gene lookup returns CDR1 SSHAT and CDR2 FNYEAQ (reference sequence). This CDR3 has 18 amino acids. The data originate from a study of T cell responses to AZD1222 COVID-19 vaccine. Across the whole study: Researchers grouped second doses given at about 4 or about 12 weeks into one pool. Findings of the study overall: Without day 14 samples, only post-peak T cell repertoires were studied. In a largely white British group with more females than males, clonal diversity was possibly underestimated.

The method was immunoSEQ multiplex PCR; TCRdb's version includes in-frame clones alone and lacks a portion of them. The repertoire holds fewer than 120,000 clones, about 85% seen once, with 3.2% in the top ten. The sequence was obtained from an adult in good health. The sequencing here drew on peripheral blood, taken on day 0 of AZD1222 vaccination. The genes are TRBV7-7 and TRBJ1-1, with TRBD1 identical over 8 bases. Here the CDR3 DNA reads TGTGCTAGCAGCCCTCCCCCCAGGGGGCCGGGGGAAAACACTGAAGCTTTCTTT. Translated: CASSPPPRGPGENTEAFF. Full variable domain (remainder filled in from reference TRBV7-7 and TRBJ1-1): GAGVSQSPRYKVTKRGQDVTLRCDPISSHATLYWYQQALGQGPEFLTYFNYEAQPDKSGLPSDRFSAERPEGSISTLTIQRTEQRDSAMYRCASSPPPRGPGENTEAFFGQGTRLTVV.